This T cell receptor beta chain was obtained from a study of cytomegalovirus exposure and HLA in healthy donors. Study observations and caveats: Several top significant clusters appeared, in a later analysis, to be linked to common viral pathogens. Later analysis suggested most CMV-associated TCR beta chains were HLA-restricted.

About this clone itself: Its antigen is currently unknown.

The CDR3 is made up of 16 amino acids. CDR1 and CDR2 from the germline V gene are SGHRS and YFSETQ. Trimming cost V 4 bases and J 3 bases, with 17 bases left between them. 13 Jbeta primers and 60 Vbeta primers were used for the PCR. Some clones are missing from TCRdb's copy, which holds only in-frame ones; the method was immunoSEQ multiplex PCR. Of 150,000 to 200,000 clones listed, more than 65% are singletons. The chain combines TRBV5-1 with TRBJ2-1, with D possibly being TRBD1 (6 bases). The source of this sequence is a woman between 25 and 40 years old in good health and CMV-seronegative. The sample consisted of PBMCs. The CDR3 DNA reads TGCGCCAGCAGCCCCAACCCAGGGGCTAACTACAATGAGCAGTTCTTC. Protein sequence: CASSPNPGANYNEQFF.